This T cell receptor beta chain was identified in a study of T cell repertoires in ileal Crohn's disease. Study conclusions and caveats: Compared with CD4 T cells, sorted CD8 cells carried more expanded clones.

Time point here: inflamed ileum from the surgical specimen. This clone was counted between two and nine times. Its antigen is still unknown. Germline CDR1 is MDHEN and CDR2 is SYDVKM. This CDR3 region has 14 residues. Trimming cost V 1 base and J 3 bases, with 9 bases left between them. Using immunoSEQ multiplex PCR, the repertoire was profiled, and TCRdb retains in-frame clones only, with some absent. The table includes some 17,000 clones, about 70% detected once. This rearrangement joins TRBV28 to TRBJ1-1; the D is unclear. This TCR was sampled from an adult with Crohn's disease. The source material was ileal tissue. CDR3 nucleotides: TGTGCCAGCAGTTTATCGGGGAGACACACTGAAGCTTTCTTT. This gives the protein CASSLSGRHTEAFF.